This T cell receptor beta chain was observed in a study of metastatic and nonmetastatic thyroid tumors. For the study at large: Repertoires from malignant and benign thyroid patients were compared across blood and tumor or nodule tissue.

As handled by the study authors: CDR3 was compared across clinicopathological groups, and the resulting differences were used to build a distant-metastasis classifier for papillary thyroid cancer. Via MiXCR, TCRdb re-called the PCR reads. The V and J calls here are based on TCRdb, not the publication. The sample includes about 93,000 clones, roughly 13% of them seen just once. Study-wide results and limits: Significantly greater TCR beta diversity was reportedly found in malignant thyroid tumors than in benign nodules (in blood and tumor).

All patients reached thyroid surgery having received no treatment beforehand. Germline V gene sequence: CDR1 DFQATT, CDR2 SNEGSKA (reference sequence). V was pared by 6 bases and J by 8 bases, with 7 bases of the junction left unmatched. The CDR3 is 12 amino acids. This clone occurred many times. What it binds is unknown. J is TRBJ1-2 and V is TRBV20-1, with 9 bases matching TRBD1. This sequence originates from a female donor with papillary thyroid cancer or a benign thyroid nodule (not recorded which). Some clones in this sample may be carry-over from other donors' samples. The sample taken for sequencing was blood. The CDR3 DNA follows: TGCAGTGCCCGTCGGGGACAGGGCGGCTACACCTTC. Its protein product is CSARRGQGGYTF.